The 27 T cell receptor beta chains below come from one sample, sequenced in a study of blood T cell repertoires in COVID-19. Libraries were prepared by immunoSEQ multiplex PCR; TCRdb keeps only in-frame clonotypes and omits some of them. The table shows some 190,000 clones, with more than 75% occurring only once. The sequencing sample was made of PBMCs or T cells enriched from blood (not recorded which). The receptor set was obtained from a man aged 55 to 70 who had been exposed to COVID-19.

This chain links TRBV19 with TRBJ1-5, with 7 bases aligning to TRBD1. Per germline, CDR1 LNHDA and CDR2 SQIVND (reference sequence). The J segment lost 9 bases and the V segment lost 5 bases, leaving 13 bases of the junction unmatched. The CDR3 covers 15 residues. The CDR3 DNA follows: TGTGCCAGTAGTCCGGGACAGATCGAATCAGTGCCCCAGCATTTT. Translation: CASSPGQIESVPQHF.

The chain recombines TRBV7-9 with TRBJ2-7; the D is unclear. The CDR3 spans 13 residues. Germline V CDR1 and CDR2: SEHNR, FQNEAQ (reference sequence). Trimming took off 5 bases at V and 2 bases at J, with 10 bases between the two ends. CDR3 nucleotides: TGTGCCAGCAGCCCCAAATTTCCCTACGAGCAGTACTTC. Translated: CASSPKFPYEQYF.

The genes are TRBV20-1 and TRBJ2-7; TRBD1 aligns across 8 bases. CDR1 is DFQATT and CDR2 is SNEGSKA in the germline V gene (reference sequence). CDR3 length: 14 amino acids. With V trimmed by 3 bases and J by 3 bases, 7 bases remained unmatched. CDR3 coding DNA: TGCAGTGCTAGTTTGGGGACAGGAGGCTACGAGCAGTACTTC. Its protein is CSASLGTGGYEQYF.

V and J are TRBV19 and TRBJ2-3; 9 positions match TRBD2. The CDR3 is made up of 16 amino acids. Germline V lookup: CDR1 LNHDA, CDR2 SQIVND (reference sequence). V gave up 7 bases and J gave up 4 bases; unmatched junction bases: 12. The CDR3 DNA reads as TGTGCCAGTACCGGAATATTAGCGGGAGCCCCAGATACGCAGTATTTT. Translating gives CASTGILAGAPDTQYF.

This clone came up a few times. The CDR3 DNA follows: TGTGCCTGGAGTGCCGGGACTAGCTACGAGCAGTTCTTC. Protein: CAWSAGTSYEQFF. This chain joins TRBV30 and TRBJ2-1; 9 bases match TRBD2. The CDR3 is 13 amino acids. J lost 10 bases, V lost 1 base, and 5 bases had no gene match. Germline V gene lookup returns CDR1 GTSNPN and CDR2 SVGIG (reference sequence).

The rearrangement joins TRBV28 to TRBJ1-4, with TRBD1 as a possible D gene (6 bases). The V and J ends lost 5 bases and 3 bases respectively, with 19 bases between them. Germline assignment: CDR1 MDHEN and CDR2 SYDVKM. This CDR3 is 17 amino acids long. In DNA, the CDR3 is TGTGCCAGCAGTGCCCCAGGGGTATTCGTCGCTAATGAAAAACTGTTTTTT. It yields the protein CASSAPGVFVANEKLFF.

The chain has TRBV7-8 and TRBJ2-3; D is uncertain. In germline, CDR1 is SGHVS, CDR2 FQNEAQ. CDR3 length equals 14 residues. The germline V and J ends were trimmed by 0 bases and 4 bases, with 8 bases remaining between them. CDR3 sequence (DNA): TGTGCCAGCAGCTTAGCGCCGCCGGCAGATACGCAGTATTTT. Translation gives CASSLAPPADTQYF. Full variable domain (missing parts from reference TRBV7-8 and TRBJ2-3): GAGVSQSPRYKVAKRGQDVALRCDPISGHVSLFWYQQALGQGPEFLTYFQNEAQLDKSGLPSDRFFAERPEGSVSTLKIQRTQQEDSAVYLCASSLAPPADTQYFGPGTRLTVL.

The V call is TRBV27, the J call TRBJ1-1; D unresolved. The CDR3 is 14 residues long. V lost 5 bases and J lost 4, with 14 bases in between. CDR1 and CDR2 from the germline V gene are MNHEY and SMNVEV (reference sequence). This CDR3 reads CASSPRVGITEAFF. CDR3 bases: TGTGCCAGCAGTCCGCGGGTGGGCATCACTGAAGCTTTCTTT.

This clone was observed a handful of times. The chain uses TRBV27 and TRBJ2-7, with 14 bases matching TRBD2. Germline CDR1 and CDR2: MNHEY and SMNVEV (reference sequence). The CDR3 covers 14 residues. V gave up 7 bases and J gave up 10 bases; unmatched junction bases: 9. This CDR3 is CASNPGLAGAKQYF. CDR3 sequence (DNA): TGTGCCAGCAACCCGGGACTAGCGGGAGCTAAACAGTACTTC.

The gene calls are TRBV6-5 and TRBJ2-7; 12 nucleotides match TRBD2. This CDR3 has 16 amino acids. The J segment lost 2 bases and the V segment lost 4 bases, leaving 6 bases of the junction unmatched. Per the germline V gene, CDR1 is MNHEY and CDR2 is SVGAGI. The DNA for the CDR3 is TGTGCCAGCAGTTCCTCCGGACTAGCGGGGACCTACGAGCAGTACTTC. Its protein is CASSSSGLAGTYEQYF.

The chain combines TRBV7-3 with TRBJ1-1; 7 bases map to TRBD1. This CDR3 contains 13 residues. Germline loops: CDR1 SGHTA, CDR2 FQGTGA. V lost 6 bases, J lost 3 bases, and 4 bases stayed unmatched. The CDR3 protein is CASSPTGDTEAFF. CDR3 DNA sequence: TGTGCCAGCAGTCCTACAGGGGACACTGAAGCTTTCTTT.

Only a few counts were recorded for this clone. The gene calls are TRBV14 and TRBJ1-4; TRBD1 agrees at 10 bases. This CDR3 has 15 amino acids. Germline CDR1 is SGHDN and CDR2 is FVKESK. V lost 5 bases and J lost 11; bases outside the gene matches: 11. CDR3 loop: CASSANRDRGGKLFF. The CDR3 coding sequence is TGTGCCAGCAGCGCCAACCGGGACAGGGGAGGCAAACTGTTTTTT.

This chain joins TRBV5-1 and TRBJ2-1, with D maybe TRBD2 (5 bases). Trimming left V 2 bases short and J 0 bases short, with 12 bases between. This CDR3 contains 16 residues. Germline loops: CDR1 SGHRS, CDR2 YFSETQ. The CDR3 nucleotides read TGCGCCAGCAGCTTCGGGAATGCTGGCTCCTACAATGAGCAGTTCTTC. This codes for CASSFGNAGSYNEQFF.

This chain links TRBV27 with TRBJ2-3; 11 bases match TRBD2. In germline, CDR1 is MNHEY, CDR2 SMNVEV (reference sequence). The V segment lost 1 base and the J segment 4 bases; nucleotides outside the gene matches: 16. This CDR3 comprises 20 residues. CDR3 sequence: CASSLLSAASGRPWADTQYF. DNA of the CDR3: TGTGCCAGCAGTTTATTGAGTGCGGCTAGCGGGAGGCCCTGGGCAGATACGCAGTATTTT.

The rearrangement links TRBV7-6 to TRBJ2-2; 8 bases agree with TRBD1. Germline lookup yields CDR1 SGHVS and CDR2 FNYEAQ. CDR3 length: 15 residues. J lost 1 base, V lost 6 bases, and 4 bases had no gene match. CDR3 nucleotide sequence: TGTGCCAGCAGTTCCACAGGGGGGAACACCGGGGAGCTGTTTTTT. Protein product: CASSSTGGNTGELFF. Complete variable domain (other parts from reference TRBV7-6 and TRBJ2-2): GAGVSQSPRYKVTKRGQDVALRCDPISGHVSLYWYRQALGQGPEFLTYFNYEAQQDKSGLPNDRFSAERPEGSISTLTIQRTEQRDSAMYRCASSSTGGNTGELFFGEGSRLTVL.

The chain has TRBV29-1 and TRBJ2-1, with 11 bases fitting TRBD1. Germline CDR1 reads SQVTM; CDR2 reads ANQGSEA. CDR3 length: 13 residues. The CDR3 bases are TGCAGTAAAGGACAGGGGGCCTTCAATGAGCAGTTCTTC. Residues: CSKGQGAFNEQFF.

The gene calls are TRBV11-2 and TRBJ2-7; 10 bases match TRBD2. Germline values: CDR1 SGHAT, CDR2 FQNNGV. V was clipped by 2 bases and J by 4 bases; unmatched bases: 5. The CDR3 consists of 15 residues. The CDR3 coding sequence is TGTGCCAGCAGCTTAACTAGCGGGATAAAGTACGAGCAGTACTTC. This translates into CASSLTSGIKYEQYF.

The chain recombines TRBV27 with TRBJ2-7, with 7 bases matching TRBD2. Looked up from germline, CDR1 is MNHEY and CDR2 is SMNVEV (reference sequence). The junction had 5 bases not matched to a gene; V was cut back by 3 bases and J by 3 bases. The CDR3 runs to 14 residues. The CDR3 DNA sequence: TGTGCCAGCAGTTTGGCTTCGGGGGGCTACGAGCAGTACTTC. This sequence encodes CASSLASGGYEQYF.

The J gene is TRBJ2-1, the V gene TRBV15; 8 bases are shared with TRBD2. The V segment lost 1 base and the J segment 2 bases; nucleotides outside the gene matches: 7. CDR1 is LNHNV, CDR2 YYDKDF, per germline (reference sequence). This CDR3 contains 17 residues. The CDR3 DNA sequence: TGTGCCACCAGCAGAGTAATAGCGGGACCGACCTACAATGAGCAGTTCTTC. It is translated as CATSRVIAGPTYNEQFF.

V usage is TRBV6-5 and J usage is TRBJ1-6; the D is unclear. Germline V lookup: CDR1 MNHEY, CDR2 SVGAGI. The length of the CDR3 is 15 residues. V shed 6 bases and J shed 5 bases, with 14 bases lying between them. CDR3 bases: TGTGCCAGCAGGGCGAGGGTTGTCAATAATTCACCCCTCCACTTT. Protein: CASRARVVNNSPLHF.

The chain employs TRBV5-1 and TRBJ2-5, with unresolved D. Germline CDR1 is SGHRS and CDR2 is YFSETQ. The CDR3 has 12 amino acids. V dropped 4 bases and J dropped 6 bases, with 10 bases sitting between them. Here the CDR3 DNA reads TGCGCCAGCAGCCAGATGCCCAAGACCCAGTACTTC. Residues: CASSQMPKTQYF.

The CDR3 DNA reads TGTTCAACGCGGGATCTTAGCAATCAGCCCCAGCATTTT. It is translated as CSTRDLSNQPQHF. The rearrangement links TRBV6-5 to TRBJ1-5; D call uncertain. Germline CDR1 and CDR2: MNHEY and SVGAGI. The CDR3 runs to 13 residues.

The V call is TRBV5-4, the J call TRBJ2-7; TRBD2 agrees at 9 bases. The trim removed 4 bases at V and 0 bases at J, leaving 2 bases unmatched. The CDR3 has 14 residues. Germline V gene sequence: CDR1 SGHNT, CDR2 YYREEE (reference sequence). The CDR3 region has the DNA TGTGCCAGCAGCGGTAGCGGGAGCTCCTACGAGCAGTACTTC. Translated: CASSGSGSSYEQYF.

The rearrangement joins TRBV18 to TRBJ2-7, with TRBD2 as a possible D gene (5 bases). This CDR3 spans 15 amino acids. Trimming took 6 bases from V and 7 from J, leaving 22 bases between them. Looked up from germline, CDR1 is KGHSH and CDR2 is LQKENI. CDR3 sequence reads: CASSPVGRGLREQYF. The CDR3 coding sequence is TGTGCCAGCTCCCCCGTAGGACGAGGGTTAAGGGAGCAGTACTTC.

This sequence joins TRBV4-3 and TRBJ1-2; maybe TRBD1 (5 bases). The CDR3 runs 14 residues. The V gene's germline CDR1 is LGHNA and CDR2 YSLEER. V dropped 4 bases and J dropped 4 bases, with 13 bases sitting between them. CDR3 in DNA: TGCGCCAGCAGCCGCACAGGAGTGGCCTATGGCTACACCTTC. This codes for CASSRTGVAYGYTF.

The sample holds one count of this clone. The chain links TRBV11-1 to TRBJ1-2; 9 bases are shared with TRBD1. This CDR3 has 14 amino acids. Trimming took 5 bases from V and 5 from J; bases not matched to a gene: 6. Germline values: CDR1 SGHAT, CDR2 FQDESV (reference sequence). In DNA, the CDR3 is TGTGCCAGCAGCGCCGGACAGGGGTGGTATGGCTACACCTTC. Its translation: CASSAGQGWYGYTF.

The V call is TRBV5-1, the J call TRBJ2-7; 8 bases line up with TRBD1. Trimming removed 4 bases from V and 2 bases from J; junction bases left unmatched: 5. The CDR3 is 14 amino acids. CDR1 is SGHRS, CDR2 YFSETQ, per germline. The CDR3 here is CASSVGQGTYEQYF. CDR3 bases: TGCGCCAGCAGCGTAGGACAGGGAACCTACGAGCAGTACTTC.